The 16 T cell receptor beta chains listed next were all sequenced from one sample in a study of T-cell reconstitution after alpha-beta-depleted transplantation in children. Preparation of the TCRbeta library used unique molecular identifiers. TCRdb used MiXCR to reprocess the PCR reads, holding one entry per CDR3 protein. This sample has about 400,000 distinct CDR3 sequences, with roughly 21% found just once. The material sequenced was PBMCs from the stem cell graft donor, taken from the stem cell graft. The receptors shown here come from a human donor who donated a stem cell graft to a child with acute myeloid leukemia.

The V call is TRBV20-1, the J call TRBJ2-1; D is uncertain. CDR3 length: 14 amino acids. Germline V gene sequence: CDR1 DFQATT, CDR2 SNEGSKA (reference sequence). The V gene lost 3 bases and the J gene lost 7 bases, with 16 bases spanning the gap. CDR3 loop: CSARALLDWNEQFF. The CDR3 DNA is TGCAGTGCTAGGGCTCTCCTAGACTGGAATGAGCAGTTCTTC.

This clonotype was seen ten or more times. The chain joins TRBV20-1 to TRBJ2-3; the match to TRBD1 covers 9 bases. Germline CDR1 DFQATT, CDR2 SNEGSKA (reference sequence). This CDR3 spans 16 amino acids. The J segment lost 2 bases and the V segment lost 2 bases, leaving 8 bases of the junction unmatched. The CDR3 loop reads CSARLPGQGNTDTQYF. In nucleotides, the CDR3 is TGCAGTGCTAGACTTCCGGGACAGGGAAACACAGATACGCAGTATTTT.

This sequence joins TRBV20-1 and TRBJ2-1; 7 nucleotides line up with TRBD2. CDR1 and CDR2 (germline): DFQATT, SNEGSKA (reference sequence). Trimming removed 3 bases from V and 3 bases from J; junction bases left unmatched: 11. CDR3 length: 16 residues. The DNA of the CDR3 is TGCAGTGCTAGTGGGACTACCCCGGAATACTACAATGAGCAGTTCTTC. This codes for CSASGTTPEYYNEQFF.

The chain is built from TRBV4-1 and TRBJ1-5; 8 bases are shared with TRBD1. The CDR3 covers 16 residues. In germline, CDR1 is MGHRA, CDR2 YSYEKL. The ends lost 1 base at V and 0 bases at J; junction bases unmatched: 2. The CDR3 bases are TGCGCCAGCAGCCAAGGCCAGGGGGCTAGCAATCAGCCCCAGCATTTT. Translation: CASSQGQGASNQPQHF.

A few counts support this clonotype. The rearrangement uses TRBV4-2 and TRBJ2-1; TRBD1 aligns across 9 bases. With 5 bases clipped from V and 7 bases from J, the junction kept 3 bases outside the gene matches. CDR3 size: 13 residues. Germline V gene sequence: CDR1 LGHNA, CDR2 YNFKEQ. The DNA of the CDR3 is TGTGCCAGCAGCAGGGACAGGGAGAATGAGCAGTTCTTC. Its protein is CASSRDRENEQFF.

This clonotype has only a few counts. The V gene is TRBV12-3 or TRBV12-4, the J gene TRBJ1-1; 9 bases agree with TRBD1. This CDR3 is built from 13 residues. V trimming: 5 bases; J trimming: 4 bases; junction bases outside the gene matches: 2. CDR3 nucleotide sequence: TGTGCCAGCAGTACAGGGGGCGGCACTGAAGCTTTCTTT. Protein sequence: CASSTGGGTEAFF.

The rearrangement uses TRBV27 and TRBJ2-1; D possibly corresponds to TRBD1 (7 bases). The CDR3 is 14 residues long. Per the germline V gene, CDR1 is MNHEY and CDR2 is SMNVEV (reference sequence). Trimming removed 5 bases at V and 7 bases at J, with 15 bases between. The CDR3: CASSRAGGWNEQFF. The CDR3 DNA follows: TGTGCCAGCAGTCGGGCAGGGGGGTGGAATGAGCAGTTCTTC.

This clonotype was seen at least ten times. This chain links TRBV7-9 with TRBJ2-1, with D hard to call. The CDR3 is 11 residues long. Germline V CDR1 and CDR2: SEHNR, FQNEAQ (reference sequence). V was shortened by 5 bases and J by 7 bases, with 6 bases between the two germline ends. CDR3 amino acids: CASSPQNEQFF. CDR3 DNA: TGTGCCAGCAGCCCTCAGAATGAGCAGTTCTTC.

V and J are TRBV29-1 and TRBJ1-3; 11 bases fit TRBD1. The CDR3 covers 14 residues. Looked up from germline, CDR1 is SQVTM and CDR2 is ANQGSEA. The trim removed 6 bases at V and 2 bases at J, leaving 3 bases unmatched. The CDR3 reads CSVVGQGAGNTIYF. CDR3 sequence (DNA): TGCAGCGTAGTGGGACAGGGGGCTGGAAACACCATATATTTT.

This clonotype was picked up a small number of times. For the CDR3, the DNA is TGCAGTGCTAGTCTTTCTGAGGGTCAGCCCCAGCATTTT. The encoded protein is CSASLSEGQPQHF. The rearrangement links TRBV20-1 to TRBJ1-5; D unclear. V lost 3 bases and J lost 6, with 12 bases in between. Germline values: CDR1 DFQATT, CDR2 SNEGSKA (reference sequence). This CDR3 is 13 amino acids long.

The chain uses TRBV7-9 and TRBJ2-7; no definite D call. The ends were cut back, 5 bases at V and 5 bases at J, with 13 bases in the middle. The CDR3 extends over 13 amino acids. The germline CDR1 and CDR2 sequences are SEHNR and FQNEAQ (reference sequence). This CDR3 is CASSGPVEDEQYF. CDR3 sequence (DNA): TGTGCCAGCAGCGGCCCCGTTGAGGACGAGCAGTACTTC. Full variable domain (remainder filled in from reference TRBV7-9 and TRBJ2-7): DTGVSQNPRHKITKRGQNVTFRCDPISEHNRLYWYRQTLGQGPEFLTYFQNEAQLEKSRLLSDRFSAERPKGSFSTLEIQRTEQGDSAMYLCASSGPVEDEQYFGPGTRLTVT.

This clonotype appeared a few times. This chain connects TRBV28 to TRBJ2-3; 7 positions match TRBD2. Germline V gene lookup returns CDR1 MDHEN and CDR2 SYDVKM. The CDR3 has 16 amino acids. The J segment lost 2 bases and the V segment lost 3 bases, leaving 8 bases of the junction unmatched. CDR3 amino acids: CASSLSPSGDTDTQYF. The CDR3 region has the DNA TGTGCCAGCAGTTTGTCGCCTAGCGGAGACACAGATACGCAGTATTTT.

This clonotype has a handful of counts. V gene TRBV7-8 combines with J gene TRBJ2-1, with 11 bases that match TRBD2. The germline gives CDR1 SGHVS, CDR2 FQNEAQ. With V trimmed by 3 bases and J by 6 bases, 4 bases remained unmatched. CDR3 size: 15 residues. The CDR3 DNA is TGTGCCAGCAGCTTGACTAGCGGGATGGCCAATGAGCAGTTCTTC. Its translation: CASSLTSGMANEQFF.

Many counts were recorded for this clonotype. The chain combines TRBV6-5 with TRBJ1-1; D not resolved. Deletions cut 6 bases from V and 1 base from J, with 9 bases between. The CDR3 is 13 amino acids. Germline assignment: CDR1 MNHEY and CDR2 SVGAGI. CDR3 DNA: TGTGCCAGCAGCCCCGCTGGGAACACTGAAGCTTTCTTT. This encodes CASSPAGNTEAFF.

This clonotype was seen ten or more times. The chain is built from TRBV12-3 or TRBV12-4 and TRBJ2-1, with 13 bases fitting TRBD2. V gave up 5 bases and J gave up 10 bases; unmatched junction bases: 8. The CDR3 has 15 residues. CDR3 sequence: CASSIWTSGSWEQFF. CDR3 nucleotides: TGTGCCAGCAGTATATGGACTAGCGGGAGCTGGGAGCAGTTCTTC.

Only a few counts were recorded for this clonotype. The CDR3 nucleotides are TGTGCCAGCAGCACAAGCGGGAAGAATGAGCAGTTCTTC. Its translation is CASSTSGKNEQFF. The J gene is TRBJ2-1, the V gene TRBV7-9, with 7 bases aligning to TRBD2. V trimming: 5 bases; J trimming: 7 bases; junction bases outside the gene matches: 5. CDR1 and CDR2 (germline): SEHNR, FQNEAQ (reference sequence). CDR3 length: 13 amino acids.